This T cell receptor beta chain emerged from a study of shared clonotypes between healthy human individuals. Overall study: The plates for each donor numbered three CD4 naive, three CD4 memory, two CD8 naive and one CD8 memory. The study's findings and limits: Clonotype sharing among donors likely depends on sequencing depth. Tissues were not sampled, only blood, and their repertoires likely differ.

After removal of 4 bases from V and 3 bases from J, the junction contained 8 bases not matched to a gene. The CDR3 extends over 16 amino acids. Germline values: CDR1 SGHDN, CDR2 FVKESK. For this clone: Its matching antigen is unknown.

It was 200 to 250 ng DNA, approximately 30,000 T cell genomes, that sorted-subset replicate PCRs used. TCRdb's copy holds only in-frame clones and misses some; the assay was immunoSEQ multiplex PCR. The table records about 2.1 million clones, around 93% of them present only once. Naive CD8 cells were CD45RO-negative, positively selected for CCR7, excluding terminally differentiated effector memory CD45RA+ cells. The TCR was taken from a man younger than 35 in good health. Some clones in this sample may be carry-over from other donors' samples. V usage is TRBV14 and J usage is TRBJ2-1; 8 positions match TRBD2. Material for sequencing was naive CD8+ T cells from PBMCs. CDR3 region: CASSLKRGRLYNEQFF. CDR3 sequence (DNA): TGTGCCAGCAGCCTAAAGCGGGGGCGGCTCTACAATGAGCAGTTCTTC.